This is a list of T cell receptor beta chains from one sample in a study of cytomegalovirus exposure and HLA in healthy donors. Sequenced by immunoSEQ multiplex PCR; TCRdb stores in-frame clones only, minus some. The sample lists over 65,000 clones; roughly four fifths were seen once. Input material: PBMCs. These receptors all come from a woman aged 25-40 years in good health and CMV-seropositive. The CDR3 runs from the conserved cysteine through the conserved F or W. Fields, in order: clone size, V gene, J gene, D gene, CDR3 protein, CDR3 DNA. D genes are given only for firm matches. Size is omitted from some rows. Given values are once, few, many or a class for expanded clones.

clone_size: few; v_call: TRBV7-9; j_call: TRBJ2-3; d_call: NA; cdr3_aa: CASSLATAGTDTQYF; cdr3_nt: TGTGCCAGCAGCTTAGCGACAGCCGGCACAGATACGCAGTATTTT
clone_size: once; v_call: TRBV11-2; j_call: TRBJ2-1; d_call: TRBD2; cdr3_aa: CASSVIVSGRNNEQFF; cdr3_nt: TGTGCCAGCAGCGTTATAGTCAGCGGGAGAAACAATGAGCAGTTCTTC
clone_size: NA; v_call: TRBV19; j_call: TRBJ1-2; d_call: TRBD1; cdr3_aa: CASSTPGQGNGYTF; cdr3_nt: TGTGCCAGTAGTACTCCGGGACAGGGCAATGGCTACACCTTC
clone_size: NA; v_call: TRBV7-2; j_call: TRBJ2-1; d_call: TRBD1; cdr3_aa: CASSLLQGVGFF; cdr3_nt: TGTGCCAGCAGCCTCTTACAGGGGGTGGGGTTCTTC
clone_size: NA; v_call: TRBV25-1; j_call: TRBJ1-6; d_call: NA; cdr3_aa: CASSEPPFNSPLHF; cdr3_nt: TGTGCCAGCAGTGAACCCCCTTTCAATTCACCCCTCCACTTT
clone_size: NA; v_call: TRBV5-4; j_call: TRBJ1-2; d_call: NA; cdr3_aa: CASSLNPNYGYTF; cdr3_nt: TGTGCCAGCAGCCTAAACCCTAACTATGGCTACACCTTC
clone_size: NA; v_call: TRBV27; j_call: TRBJ1-4; d_call: NA; cdr3_aa: CASAGSSREKLFF; cdr3_nt: TGTGCCAGCGCGGGGAGTTCCAGGGAAAAACTGTTTTTT
clone_size: NA; v_call: TRBV28; j_call: TRBJ1-1; d_call: TRBD1; cdr3_aa: CATTGTGRGGAFF; cdr3_nt: TGTGCCACTACCGGGACAGGGCGAGGGGGGGCTTTCTTT
clone_size: NA; v_call: TRBV19; j_call: TRBJ1-1; d_call: TRBD1; cdr3_aa: CASSLRGQGLRGMNTEAFF; cdr3_nt: TGTGCCAGTAGTTTAAGGGGACAGGGCCTTCGAGGGATGAACACTGAAGCTTTCTTT
clone_size: NA; v_call: TRBV27; j_call: TRBJ2-7; d_call: TRBD2; cdr3_aa: CASSLSLAAVYEQYF; cdr3_nt: TGTGCCAGCAGTTTATCACTAGCGGCCGTCTACGAGCAGTACTTC
clone_size: NA; v_call: TRBV28; j_call: TRBJ2-3; d_call: TRBD2; cdr3_aa: CASSLRLAGGGTDTQYF; cdr3_nt: TGTGCCAGCAGTTTGAGGCTAGCGGGAGGGGGCACAGATACGCAGTATTTT
clone_size: NA; v_call: TRBV5-1; j_call: TRBJ1-1; d_call: NA; cdr3_aa: CASSFGGDTEAFF; cdr3_nt: TGCGCCAGCAGCTTTGGCGGGGACACTGAAGCTTTCTTT
clone_size: NA; v_call: TRBV7-6; j_call: TRBJ2-1; d_call: TRBD2; cdr3_aa: CASSLWTSGSSWNEQFF; cdr3_nt: TGTGCCAGCAGCTTATGGACTAGCGGGAGTTCGTGGAATGAGCAGTTCTTC
clone_size: NA; v_call: TRBV7-3; j_call: TRBJ1-1; d_call: NA; cdr3_aa: CASSLSTGRNTEAFF; cdr3_nt: TGTGCCAGCAGCCTTTCCACAGGACGGAACACTGAAGCTTTCTTT
clone_size: NA; v_call: TRBV28; j_call: TRBJ2-5; d_call: NA; cdr3_aa: CASSLSGVSGTQYF; cdr3_nt: TGTGCCAGCAGTTTATCCGGGGTTTCTGGTACGCAGTACTTC
clone_size: once; v_call: TRBV5-1; j_call: TRBJ2-5; d_call: NA; cdr3_aa: CASSIIGSGEETQYF; cdr3_nt: TGCGCCAGCTCCATAATCGGTAGCGGCGAAGAGACCCAGTACTTC
clone_size: NA; v_call: TRBV5-6; j_call: TRBJ2-2; d_call: NA; cdr3_aa: CASSFRDKRSGELFF; cdr3_nt: TGTGCCAGCAGCTTTCGGGACAAAAGATCCGGGGAGCTGTTTTTT
clone_size: once; v_call: TRBV5-5; j_call: TRBJ2-7; d_call: NA; cdr3_aa: CASSKTGFSYEQYF; cdr3_nt: TGTGCCAGCAGCAAAACAGGGTTCTCCTACGAGCAGTACTTC
clone_size: NA; v_call: TRBV20-1; j_call: TRBJ2-7; d_call: NA; cdr3_aa: CSASGAYEQYF; cdr3_nt: TGCAGTGCTAGCGGTGCCTACGAGCAGTACTTC
clone_size: NA; v_call: TRBV15; j_call: TRBJ1-5; d_call: TRBD1; cdr3_aa: CATSREGGQVGQPQHF; cdr3_nt: TGTGCCACCAGCAGAGAGGGTGGACAGGTGGGACAGCCCCAGCATTTT
clone_size: NA; v_call: TRBV28; j_call: TRBJ2-1; d_call: TRBD2; cdr3_aa: CASSSRGLAVYNEQFF; cdr3_nt: TGTGCCAGCAGTTCCAGGGGACTAGCGGTCTACAATGAGCAGTTCTTC
clone_size: NA; v_call: TRBV10-3; j_call: TRBJ1-2; d_call: NA; cdr3_aa: CAISGSGGFYGYTF; cdr3_nt: TGTGCCATCAGTGGAAGTGGAGGCTTCTATGGCTACACCTTC